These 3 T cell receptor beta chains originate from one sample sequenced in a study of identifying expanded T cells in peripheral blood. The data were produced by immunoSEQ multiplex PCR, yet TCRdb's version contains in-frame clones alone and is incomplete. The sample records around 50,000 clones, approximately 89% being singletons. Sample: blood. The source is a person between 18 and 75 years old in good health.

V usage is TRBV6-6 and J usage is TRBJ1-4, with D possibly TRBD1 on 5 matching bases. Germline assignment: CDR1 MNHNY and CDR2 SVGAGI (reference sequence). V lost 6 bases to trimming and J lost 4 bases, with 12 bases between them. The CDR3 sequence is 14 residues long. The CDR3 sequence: CASRQRQYNEKLFF. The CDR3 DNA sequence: TGTGCCAGCAGACAACGACAGTATAATGAAAAACTGTTTTTT.

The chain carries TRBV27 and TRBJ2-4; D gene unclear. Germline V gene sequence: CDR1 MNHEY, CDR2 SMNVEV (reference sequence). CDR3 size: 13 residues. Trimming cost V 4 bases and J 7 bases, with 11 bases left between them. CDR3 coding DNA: TGTGCCAGCAGTTCACGACCGCAGAACATTCAGTACTTC. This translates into CASSSRPQNIQYF.

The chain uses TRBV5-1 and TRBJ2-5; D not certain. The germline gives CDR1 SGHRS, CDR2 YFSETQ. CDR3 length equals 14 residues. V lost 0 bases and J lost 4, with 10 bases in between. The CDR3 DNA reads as TGCGCCAGCAGCTTGGCCTTAGCTCGAGAGACCCAGTACTTC. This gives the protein CASSLALARETQYF. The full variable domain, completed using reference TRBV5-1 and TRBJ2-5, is KAGVTQTPRYLIKTRGQQVTLSCSPISGHRSVSWYQQTPGQGLQFLFEYFSETQRNKGNFPGRFSGRQFSNSRSEMNVSTLELGDSALYLCASSLALARETQYFGPGTRLLVL.